These T cell receptor beta chains were read from a single sample in a study of shared clonotypes between healthy human individuals. Only in-frame clones appear in the TCRdb table, and some are missing; sequencing was by immunoSEQ multiplex PCR. This sample has 2,500,000 or so clones, with around 90% found just once. The specimen was naive CD4+ T cells sorted from blood. Every receptor here comes from a man aged 18 to 30 in good health. The CDR3 runs from the conserved cysteine through the conserved F or W. A D gene is named only where the DNA matches it firmly. Not every row has a clone size; where given, it reads once, few, many or a size class.

size	V	J	D	DNA	CDR3
.	TRBV9	TRBJ1-3	.	TGTGCCAGCAGCGTAGACTTCTCTGGAAACACCATATATTTT	CASSVDFSGNTIYF
.	TRBV11-2	TRBJ2-3	TRBD2	TGTGCCAGCAGCTCATCACTAGCGGGAGCGCCCACAGATACGCAGTATTTT	CASSSSLAGAPTDTQYF
.	TRBV6-5	TRBJ1-5	.	TGTGCCAGCAGCAGGGACCTTAGCAATCAGCCCCAGCATTTT	CASSRDLSNQPQHF
.	TRBV30	TRBJ1-1	.	TGTGCCTGGATGTGGGGATCCACTGAAGCTTTCTTT	CAWMWGSTEAFF
.	TRBV29-1	TRBJ1-1	.	TGCAGCGGGCGGGCCGGGGTCACTGAAGCTTTCTTT	CSGRAGVTEAFF
.	TRBV5-6	TRBJ2-7	.	TGTGCCAGCAGCCGGACAGTAGCATACGAGCAGTACTTC	CASSRTVAYEQYF
.	TRBV25-1	TRBJ1-6	.	TGTGCCAGCAGTGAAACAGGGTTTAATTCACCCCTCCACTTT	CASSETGFNSPLHF
.	TRBV6-1	TRBJ2-3	TRBD1	TGTGCCAGCCGGAGACAGGGGGCAGATACGCAGTATTTT	CASRRQGADTQYF
.	TRBV5-6	TRBJ2-7	.	TGTGCCAGCAGCTTATTGAGCAGGTCGAACATCTACGAGCAGTACTTC	CASSLLSRSNIYEQYF
.	TRBV28	TRBJ1-1	.	TGTGCCAGTCTCGGGGAGGACTTGGGGGCGGCTGAAGCTTTCTTT	CASLGEDLGAAEAFF
.	TRBV5-8	TRBJ2-7	.	TGTGCCAGCAGCTTGCGCAGGGCGGATGTCGGCGAGCAGTACTTC	CASSLRRADVGEQYF
.	TRBV2	TRBJ2-5	TRBD2	TGTGCCAGCACTTGGACTAGCGGGGGGGAGGGCCAGTACTTC	CASTWTSGGEGQYF
.	TRBV19	TRBJ2-3	.	TGTGCCAGTAAAGGCCCAGATACGCAGTATTTT	CASKGPDTQYF
.	TRBV6-5	TRBJ2-7	.	TGTGCCAGCAGTCGGGACACAACCTACGAGCAGTACTTC	CASSRDTTYEQYF
.	TRBV5-1	TRBJ2-7	.	TGCGCCAGCAGCTTGGAGGGTGGGAATAAGGCCGAGCAGTACTTC	CASSLEGGNKAEQYF
.	TRBV27	TRBJ2-1	.	TGTGCCAGCAGTTTACGCCACCTCGACAATGAGCAGTTCTTC	CASSLRHLDNEQFF
.	TRBV19	TRBJ2-7	TRBD2	TGTGCCAGTAGTGCCGCCACTAGCGGGCCTTCCTACGAGCAGTACTTC	CASSAATSGPSYEQYF
.	TRBV10-3	TRBJ1-4	.	TGTGCCATCAGTGTGTCGTATAATGAAAAACTGTTTTTT	CAISVSYNEKLFF
once	TRBV5-8	TRBJ2-5	TRBD2	TGTGCCAGCAGCATTGGGACTAGCGGGGGCCTAAATGGAGAGACCCAGTACTTC	CASSIGTSGGLNGETQYF
.	TRBV9	TRBJ2-2	TRBD2	TGTGCCAGCAGCGTCATAGCGGGGGAGGGCACCGGGGAGCTGTTTTTT	CASSVIAGEGTGELFF
.	TRBV18	TRBJ2-7	TRBD1	TGTGCCAGCTCACCACGGGCAGGGGGCCCTTCCTACGAGCAGTACTTC	CASSPRAGGPSYEQYF
.	TRBV27	TRBJ2-7	.	TGTGCCAGCAGTTTGGTAGCGGATAGCTCCTACGAGCAGTACTTC	CASSLVADSSYEQYF
once	TRBV7-3	TRBJ2-2	TRBD1	TGTGCCAGCAGCTGGGGACAGGGGAGTGCCGGGGAGCTGTTTTTT	CASSWGQGSAGELFF
.	TRBV5-1	TRBJ2-7	.	TGCGCCAGCAGCTTGGCTTCAGGGTCTTGGTCCTACGAGCAGTACTTC	CASSLASGSWSYEQYF
.	TRBV28	TRBJ1-5	TRBD1	TGTGCCAGCACCTTACCCGGGACAGGCAATCAGCCCCAGCATTTT	CASTLPGTGNQPQHF
.	TRBV6-1	TRBJ2-3	.	TGTGCCAGCAGTGAAGGTGGCGCGGGGACGGGGGATACGCAGTATTTT	CASSEGGAGTGDTQYF
.	TRBV30	TRBJ2-2	.	TGTGCCTGGGCACCCCGGGCGGCCGGGGAGCTGTTTTTT	CAWAPRAAGELFF
.	TRBV7-9	TRBJ1-2	.	TGTGCCAGCATCGGGGGCTCTAACTATGGCTACACCTTC	CASIGGSNYGYTF
.	TRBV11-3	TRBJ2-3	TRBD1	TGTGCCAGCAGCTTAGATGGGACAGGGTCGGATACGCAGTATTTT	CASSLDGTGSDTQYF
.	TRBV5-1	TRBJ2-2	TRBD1	TGCGCCAGCAGCTTGGAGGGACAGGGAGTCACCGGGGAGCTGTTTTTT	CASSLEGQGVTGELFF
once	TRBV2	TRBJ2-1	.	TGTGCCAGCACCCCCGGTACTGCAGTCAATGAGCAGTTCTTC	CASTPGTAVNEQFF
once	TRBV19	TRBJ1-5	TRBD1	TGTGCCAGTAGTATAGTGGGCAGGGGGGCGAATCAGCCCCAGCATTTT	CASSIVGRGANQPQHF